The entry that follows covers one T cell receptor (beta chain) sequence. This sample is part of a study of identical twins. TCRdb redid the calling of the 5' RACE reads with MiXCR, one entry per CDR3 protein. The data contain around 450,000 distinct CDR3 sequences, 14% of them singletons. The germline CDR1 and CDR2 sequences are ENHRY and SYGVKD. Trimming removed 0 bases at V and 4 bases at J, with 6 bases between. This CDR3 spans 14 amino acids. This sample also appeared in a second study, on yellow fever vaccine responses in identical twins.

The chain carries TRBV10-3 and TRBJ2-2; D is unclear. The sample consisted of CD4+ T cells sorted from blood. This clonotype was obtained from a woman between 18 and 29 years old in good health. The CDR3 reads CAISESFATGELFF. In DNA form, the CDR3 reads TGTGCCATCAGTGAGTCGTTCGCCACCGGGGAGCTGTTTTTT.